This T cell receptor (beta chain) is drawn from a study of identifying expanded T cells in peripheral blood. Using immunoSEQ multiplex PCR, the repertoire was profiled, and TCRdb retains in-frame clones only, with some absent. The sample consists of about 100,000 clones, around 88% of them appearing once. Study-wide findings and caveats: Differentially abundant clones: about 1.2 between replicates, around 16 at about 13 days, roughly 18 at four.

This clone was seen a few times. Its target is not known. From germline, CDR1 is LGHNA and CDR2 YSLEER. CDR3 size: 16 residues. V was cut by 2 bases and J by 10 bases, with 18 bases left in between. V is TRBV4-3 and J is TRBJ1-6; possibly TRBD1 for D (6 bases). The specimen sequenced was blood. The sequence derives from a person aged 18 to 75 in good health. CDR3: CASSQRMGGAGSPLHF. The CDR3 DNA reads TGCGCCAGCAGCCAAAGGATGGGGGGCGCAGGGTCACCCCTCCACTTT.